The text below deals with one T cell receptor beta chain. Its antigen is not identified. Time point indicated: identical roughly ten-day culture without peptide (control). All patients were mismatch repair deficient, assessed by either PCR or immunohistochemistry. Cells were stimulated approximately 9 days with each of roughly 7 ELISpot-reactive neoantigens. Clone fold changes were calculated against an identical culture without peptide. These data originate in a study of PD-1 blockade in mismatch repair-deficient tumors. The repertoire was sequenced with immunoSEQ multiplex PCR; TCRdb's copy has only in-frame clones and lacks some. The sample lists some 15,000 clones, 86% occurring once. Germline CDR1 and CDR2: MNHNS and SASEGT. V was clipped by 2 bases and J by 3 bases, with 11 bases between them. The CDR3 has 14 residues.

Sequencing used cells cultured in vitro, obtained from a patient treated with pembrolizumab. The source is an adult with mismatch repair-deficient cancer. The V gene is TRBV6-1, the J gene TRBJ2-7; D gene unclear. CDR3 residues: CASSETGDIYEQYF. In DNA form, the CDR3 reads TGTGCCAGCAGTGAAACCGGCGATATCTACGAGCAGTACTTC.